This T cell receptor beta chain emerged from a study of T cells after yellow fever vaccination (dated by TCRdb to about 2019). Concerning the study at large: The SMART-Seq v4 Ultra Low Input RNA kit was used to prepare libraries from fractions with low cell numbers. Bulk PBMC replicates and cell subsets were isolated from blood drawn at multiple timepoints before and after both primary and secondary immunization. Bulk TCR alpha and beta repertoires were sequenced longitudinally to track T-cell clones before and after primary and booster YFV17D yellow fever vaccination. Two healthy male donors made up the cohort, one aged 18 to 30 years and the other aged 30 to 40 years. Study-wide findings and limitations: The secondary T-cell response was weaker than the primary response but faster, peaking on day 5 instead of day 15. Because abundant contaminating clonotypes from the bulk population could be contained in FACS-sorted repertoires, computational filtering was required. After the booster, most clones that had expanded after primary vaccination were detected again (around 95% of CD4 and around 88% of CD8), suggesting broad maintenance of memory. A small share of clonotypes was detected in both CD4 and CD8 compartments, with the overlap likely arising from convergent recombination. Because only a couple of donors were included in the study, the extent to which the findings can be generalized is limited.

The sample's treatment or condition label, decoded: live attenuated yellow fever vaccine strain. At each blood-draw timepoint, two biological replicates of bulk PBMCs were obtained. A standard Ficoll-Paque protocol was used to isolate PBMCs from peripheral blood. TriZol was used to extract RNA from bulk PBMCs, from CD4 and CD8 fractions, and from dextramer-positive and dextramer-negative fractions. CDR1 SGHTA and CDR2 FQGNSA were looked up in the germline V gene. V sheds 8 bases and J sheds 4 bases, leaving 6 bases between their ends. From the cysteine up to the phenylalanine, the CDR3 has a length of 11 residues. Only CDR3 DNA is held: 33 bases, read in frame from base 1. TCR cDNA was made using 5'RACE template switching, a step that added a universal primer site and unique molecular identifiers. cDNA synthesis was primed from both the TCR alpha and TCR beta constant segments. Library amplification involved two PCR steps, and the second step added sample barcodes and sequencing adapters. Sequencing of libraries was performed on Illumina HiSeq 2500 (2x100 bp) or NovaSeq (2x150 bp). Per the authors' processing: MIGEC was used to demultiplex reads and collapse the reads into UMI consensus sequences, and MiXCR was used for V(D)J alignment. Vaccine-responding clonotypes were defined with edgeR using replicate PBMC samples, requiring FDR below 0.01 and a log2 fold change above 5 up to day 15. Each bulk clonotype received a CD4 or CD8 identity based on whether the sequenced CD4 or CD8 repertoire contained that clonotype at higher abundance. TCRdb itself trimmed the public reads at Q25 with fastp, ran MiXCR and retained productive beta chains. A single entry per CDR3 protein holds the most common genes and DNA from its merged rows. The V and J calls and clone size come from TCRdb's table, not from the authors' own analysis. Present in this sample are about 360,000 distinct CDR3 sequences, 6.2% of which were seen just once. The leading ten clones occupy approximately 15% of the sample.

In regard to this clonotype: Its antigen is still unknown. Base qualities were left out, and no much larger clone turns up one base away.

The specimen was PBMCs, collected 5 days after the yellow fever booster vaccination. Recombination connected TRBV7-2 to TRBJ2-1, with the D gene not confidently named. This clonotype was sampled from a man aged 30 to 39 who received the YFV17D yellow fever vaccine. For the CDR3, the sequence is CASAQYNEQFF. Read as DNA, the sequence is TGTGCCAGCGCCCAGTACAATGAGCAGTTCTTC.